A selection of T cell receptor beta chains follows, all from one sample in a study of cytomegalovirus exposure and HLA in healthy donors. TCRdb's copy holds only in-frame clones and misses some; the assay was immunoSEQ multiplex PCR. The sample has approximately 71,000 clones; 91% are singletons. Sequencing input: PBMCs. The origin of the receptors is a man between 18 and 29 years old in good health and CMV-seronegative. Both conserved end residues are part of each CDR3.

TRBV5-8	TRBJ2-5	CASSLWDRGSETQYF
TRBV14	TRBJ2-5	CASSQDRGRPETQYF
TRBV7-9	TRBJ2-7	CAGSPSGGESLEQYF
TRBV11-3	TRBJ2-5	CASSVAPGETQYF
TRBV28	TRBJ2-7	CASSPGLAGTYEQYF
TRBV7-3	TRBJ1-1	CASSSGGNTEAFF
TRBV5-8	TRBJ1-5	CASSPGTGSNQPQHF
TRBV27	TRBJ2-2	CASRSRGLDTGELFF
TRBV28	TRBJ1-1	CASSTAKHGLLEAFF
TRBV28	TRBJ2-7	CASSEGTMKYEQYF
TRBV19	TRBJ1-2	CASVDRNYGYTF
TRBV6-6	TRBJ2-7	CASSPLRAYEQYF
TRBV15	TRBJ1-2	CATSRDVQGANGYTF
TRBV6-4	TRBJ1-2	CATGTGVGLDYGYTF
TRBV5-4	TRBJ2-2	CASSESGREVTGELFF
TRBV30	TRBJ1-3	CAWSGSLGNTIYF
TRBV6-5	TRBJ2-1	CASSPSRTFHNEQFF
TRBV7-2	TRBJ1-1	CATLPPGETEAFF
TRBV7-8	TRBJ1-1	CASSLGGGTEAFF
TRBV5-4	TRBJ1-2	CASSLAGRGNYGYTF
TRBV7-2	TRBJ2-1	CASSLALAGDNEQFF
TRBV29-1	TRBJ2-1	CSAGTSGSVNNEQFF
TRBV5-1	TRBJ1-1	CASSSDGMTYTEAFF
TRBV15	TRBJ1-2	CATSRADRVYGYTF
TRBV6-6	TRBJ2-3	CASRPGGAYTQYF
TRBV28	TRBJ1-1	CASSQTGYGTEAFF
TRBV18	TRBJ2-1	CASSPRLAGDHNEQFF
TRBV7-2	TRBJ2-3	CASSLEILAGGTDTQYF
TRBV10-3	TRBJ1-4	CAISAATNEKLFF
TRBV27	TRBJ2-1	CASSPLYNEQFF
TRBV5-8	TRBJ2-7	CASSPGQYF
TRBV28	TRBJ2-1	CASSRPLEYNEQFF
TRBV12-5	TRBJ1-1	CASGVNRGTEAFF
TRBV6-4	TRBJ2-1	CASSRIAGDSNEQFF
TRBV18	TRBJ2-1	CASSPPSGTGVSEQFF
TRBV28	TRBJ1-1	CASTEAEKVAFF
TRBV19	TRBJ2-6	CASRQASSGANVLTF
TRBV28	TRBJ1-2	CASSLLQGGVYGYTF
TRBV5-5	TRBJ2-7	CASSLAPGGSYEQYF
TRBV28	TRBJ1-3	CASSLGQAVGNTIYF
TRBV29-1	TRBJ1-1	CSGLLGAMNTEAFF
TRBV18	TRBJ2-2	CASGGEANTGELFF
TRBV11-2	TRBJ1-1	CASSSTSPGQAVGAFF
TRBV7-2	TRBJ2-3	CASSFMSGTDTQYF
TRBV7-3	TRBJ2-1	CASSPKSTSSYNEQFF
TRBV9	TRBJ1-4	CASSPGTASTNEKLFF
TRBV7-9	TRBJ2-3	CASSLAPGGPHAPDTQYF
TRBV4-2	TRBJ2-1	CASSLFLRAGIFNEQFF
TRBV20-1	TRBJ2-7	CSARPRGEQYF
TRBV27	TRBJ2-7	CASSLGQIYEQYF
TRBV28	TRBJ1-2	CASSPYLRTDDNYGYTF
TRBV18	TRBJ1-5	CASSPPPGNQPQHF
TRBV7-9	TRBJ2-3	CASSFEGSTDTQYF
TRBV9	TRBJ2-3	CASSVVAGGSTDTQYF
TRBV27	TRBJ2-1	CASSLLGGHNEQFF
TRBV28	TRBJ1-2	CAGQNLNYGYTF
TRBV5-5	TRBJ1-4	CASSSGQLSEKLFF
TRBV5-1	TRBJ2-7	CASSLGGGSTDSYEQYF
TRBV7-2	TRBJ1-5	CASSLDSHQPQHF